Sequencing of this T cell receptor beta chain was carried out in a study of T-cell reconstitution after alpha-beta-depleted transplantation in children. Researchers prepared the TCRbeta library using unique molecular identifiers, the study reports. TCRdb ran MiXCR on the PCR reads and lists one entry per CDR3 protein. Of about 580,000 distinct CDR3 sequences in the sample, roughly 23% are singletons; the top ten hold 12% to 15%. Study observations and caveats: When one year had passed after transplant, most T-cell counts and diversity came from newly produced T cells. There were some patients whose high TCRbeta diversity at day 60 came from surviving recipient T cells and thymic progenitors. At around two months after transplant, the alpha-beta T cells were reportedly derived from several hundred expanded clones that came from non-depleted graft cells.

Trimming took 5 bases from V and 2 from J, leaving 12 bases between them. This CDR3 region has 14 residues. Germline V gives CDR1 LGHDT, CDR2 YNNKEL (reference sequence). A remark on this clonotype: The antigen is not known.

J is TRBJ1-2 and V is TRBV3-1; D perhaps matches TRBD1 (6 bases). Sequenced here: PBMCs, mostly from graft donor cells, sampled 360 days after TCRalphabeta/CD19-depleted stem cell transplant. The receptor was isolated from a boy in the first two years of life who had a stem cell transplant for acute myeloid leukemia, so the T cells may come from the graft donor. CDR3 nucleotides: TGTGCCAGCAGCTCTCGACAGGTCAACTATGGCTACACCTTC. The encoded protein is CASSSRQVNYGYTF.